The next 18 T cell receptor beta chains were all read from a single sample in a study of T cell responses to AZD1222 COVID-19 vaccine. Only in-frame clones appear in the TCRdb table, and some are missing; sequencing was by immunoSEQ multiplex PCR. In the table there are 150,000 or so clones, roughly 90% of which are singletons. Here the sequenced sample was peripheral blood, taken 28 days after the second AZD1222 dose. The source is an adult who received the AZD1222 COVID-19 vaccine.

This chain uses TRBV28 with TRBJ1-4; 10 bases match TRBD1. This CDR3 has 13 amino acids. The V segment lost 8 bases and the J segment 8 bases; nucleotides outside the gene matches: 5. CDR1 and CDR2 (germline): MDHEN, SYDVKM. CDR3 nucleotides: TGTGCCAGCTACGGGACAGGGGTAGAAAAACTGTTTTTT. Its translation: CASYGTGVEKLFF. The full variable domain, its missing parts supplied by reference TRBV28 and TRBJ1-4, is DVKVTQSSRYLVKRTGEKVFLECVQDMDHENMFWYRQDPGLGLRLIYFSYDVKMKEKGDIPEGYSVSREKKERFSLILESASTNQTSMYLCASYGTGVEKLFFGSGTQLSVL.

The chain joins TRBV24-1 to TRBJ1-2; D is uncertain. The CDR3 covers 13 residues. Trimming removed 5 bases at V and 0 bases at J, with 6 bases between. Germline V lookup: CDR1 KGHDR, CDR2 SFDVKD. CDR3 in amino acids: CATSVGANYGYTF. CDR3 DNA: TGTGCCACCAGTGTCGGAGCTAACTATGGCTACACCTTC.

CDR3 region: CASSLTPGQNGYTF. The CDR3 DNA reads as TGTGCCAGCAGTTTAACCCCGGGACAGAATGGCTACACCTTC. The chain joins TRBV28 to TRBJ1-2; the match to TRBD1 covers 7 bases. Per germline, CDR1 MDHEN and CDR2 SYDVKM. This CDR3 spans 14 amino acids. V lost 2 bases and J lost 6; bases outside the gene matches: 6.

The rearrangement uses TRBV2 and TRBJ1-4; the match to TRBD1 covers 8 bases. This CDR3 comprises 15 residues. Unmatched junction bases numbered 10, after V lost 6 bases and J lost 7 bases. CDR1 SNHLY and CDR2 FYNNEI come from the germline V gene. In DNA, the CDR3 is TGTGCCAGCAGGGACGACAGGGGCCGTGGTGAAAAACTGTTTTTT. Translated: CASRDDRGRGEKLFF.

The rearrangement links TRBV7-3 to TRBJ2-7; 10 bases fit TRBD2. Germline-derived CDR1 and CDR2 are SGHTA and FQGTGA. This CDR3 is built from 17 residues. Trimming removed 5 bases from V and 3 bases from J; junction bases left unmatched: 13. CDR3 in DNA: TGTGCCAGCAGCCGACTTGGGCGGACTAGCGGAGACTACGAGCAGTACTTC. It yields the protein CASSRLGRTSGDYEQYF.

The CDR3 DNA is TGTGCCATCAGTGAGTCGGGACACAACACCGGGGAGCTGTTTTTT. Residues: CAISESGHNTGELFF. V gene TRBV10-3 combines with J gene TRBJ2-2; a possible D gene is TRBD1 (6 bases). This CDR3 has 15 amino acids. Germline assignment: CDR1 ENHRY and CDR2 SYGVKD. V was trimmed by 0 bases and J by 2 bases, leaving 7 bases between them.

The CDR3 DNA reads as TGTGCCAGCAGTTCGAGGAGTAATTCACCCCTCCACTTT. Translating gives CASSSRSNSPLHF. The chain is built from TRBV6-2 or TRBV6-3 and TRBJ1-6; D ambiguous. V was shortened by 4 bases and J by 6 bases, with 7 bases between the two germline ends. The germline gives CDR1 MNHEY, CDR2 SVGEGT. This CDR3 is built from 13 residues.

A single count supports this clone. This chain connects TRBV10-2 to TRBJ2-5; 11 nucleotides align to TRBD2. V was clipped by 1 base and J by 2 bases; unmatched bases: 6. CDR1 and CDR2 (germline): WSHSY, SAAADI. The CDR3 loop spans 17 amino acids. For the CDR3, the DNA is TGCGCCAGCAGTGAGTTTGGGACTAGCGGTTTACAAGAGACCCAGTACTTC. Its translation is CASSEFGTSGLQETQYF.

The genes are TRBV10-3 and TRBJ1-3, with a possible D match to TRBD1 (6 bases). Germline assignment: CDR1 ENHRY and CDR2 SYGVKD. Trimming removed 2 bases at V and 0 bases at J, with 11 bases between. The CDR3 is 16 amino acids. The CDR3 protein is CAISEIQGPSGNTIYF. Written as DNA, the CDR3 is TGTGCCATCAGTGAGATACAGGGACCCTCTGGAAACACCATATATTTT.

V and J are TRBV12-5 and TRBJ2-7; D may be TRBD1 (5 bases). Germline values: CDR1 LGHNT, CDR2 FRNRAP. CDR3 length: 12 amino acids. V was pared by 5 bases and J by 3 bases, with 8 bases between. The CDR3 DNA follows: TGTGCTAGTGGTAACAGGAACTACGAGCAGTACTTC. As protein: CASGNRNYEQYF.

CDR3 DNA sequence: TGCGCCAGCAGCTTGGACAGGGTCGACGAGCAGTACTTC. Its protein is CASSLDRVDEQYF. The chain employs TRBV5-1 and TRBJ2-7; the D gene is possibly TRBD1 (6 bases). Germline V gene data show CDR1 as SGHRS and CDR2 as YFSETQ. The CDR3 runs 13 residues. V lost 0 bases to trimming and J lost 5 bases, with 9 bases between them.

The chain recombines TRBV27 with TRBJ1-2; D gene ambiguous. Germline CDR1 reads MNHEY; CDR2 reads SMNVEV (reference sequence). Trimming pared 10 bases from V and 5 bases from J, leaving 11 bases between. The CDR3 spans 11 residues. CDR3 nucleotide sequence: TGTGCCACCTCCGAAGGGTATGGCTACACCTTC. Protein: CATSEGYGYTF.

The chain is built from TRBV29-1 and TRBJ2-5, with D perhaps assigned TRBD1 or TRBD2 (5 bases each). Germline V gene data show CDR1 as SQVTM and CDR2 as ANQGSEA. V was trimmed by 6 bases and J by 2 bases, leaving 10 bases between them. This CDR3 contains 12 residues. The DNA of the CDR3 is TGCAGCGTCCGGGACCCACAAGAGACCCAGTACTTC. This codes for CSVRDPQETQYF. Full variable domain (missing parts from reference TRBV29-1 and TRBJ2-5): SAVISQKPSRDICQRGTSLTIQCQVDSQVTMMFWYRQQPGQSLTLIATANQGSEATYESGFVIDKFPISRPNLTFSTLTVSNMSPEDSSIYLCSVRDPQETQYFGPGTRLLVL.

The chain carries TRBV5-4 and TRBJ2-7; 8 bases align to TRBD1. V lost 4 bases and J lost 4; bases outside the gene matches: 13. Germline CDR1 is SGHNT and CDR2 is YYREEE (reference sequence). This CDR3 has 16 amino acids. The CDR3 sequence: CASSASLQGGEYEQYF. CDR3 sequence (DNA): TGTGCCAGCAGCGCTTCCTTACAGGGGGGAGAATACGAGCAGTACTTC.

CDR3 region: CASSIGPSVPYEQYF. CDR3 nucleotides: TGTGCCAGTAGTATAGGTCCCAGCGTACCCTACGAGCAGTACTTC. This chain uses TRBV19 with TRBJ2-7; no reliable D call. The V end was cut by 1 base, the J end by 2 bases, with 12 bases between. The CDR3 totals 15 residues. CDR1 LNHDA and CDR2 SQIVND come from the germline V gene (reference sequence). The full variable domain, completed using reference TRBV19 and TRBJ2-7, is DGGITQSPKYLFRKEGQNVTLSCEQNLNHDAMYWYRQDPGQGLRLIYYSQIVNDFQKGDIAEGYSVSREKKESFPLTVTSAQKNPTAFYLCASSIGPSVPYEQYFGPGTRLTVT.

The CDR3, as DNA: TGTGCCAGCAGTTTAAAGGAGTATGGCTACACCTTC. Residues: CASSLKEYGYTF. The chain is built from TRBV28 and TRBJ1-2; D is unresolved. Germline values: CDR1 MDHEN, CDR2 SYDVKM. V was cut by 2 bases and J by 5 bases, with 6 bases left in between. This CDR3 region has 12 residues.

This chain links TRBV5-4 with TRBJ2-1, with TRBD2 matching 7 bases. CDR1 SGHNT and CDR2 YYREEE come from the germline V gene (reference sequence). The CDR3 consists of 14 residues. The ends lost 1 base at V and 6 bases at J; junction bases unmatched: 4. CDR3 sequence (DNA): TGTGCCAGCAGCTTGAAAGCGGGACTCAATGAGCAGTTCTTC. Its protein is CASSLKAGLNEQFF. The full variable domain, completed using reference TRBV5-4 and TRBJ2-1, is ETGVTQSPTHLIKTRGQQVTLRCSSQSGHNTVSWYQQALGQGPQFIFQYYREEENGRGNFPPRFSGLQFPNYSSELNVNALELDDSALYLCASSLKAGLNEQFFGPGTRLTVL.

CDR3 DNA: TGTGCCATCAGTGAGTCATTTTTGAGCGATGAGCAGTTCTTC. Amino acid sequence: CAISESFLSDEQFF. The rearrangement links TRBV10-3 to TRBJ2-1; D ambiguous. This CDR3 has 14 amino acids. Trimming removed 0 bases at V and 8 bases at J, with 11 bases between. Germline-derived CDR1 and CDR2 are ENHRY and SYGVKD.